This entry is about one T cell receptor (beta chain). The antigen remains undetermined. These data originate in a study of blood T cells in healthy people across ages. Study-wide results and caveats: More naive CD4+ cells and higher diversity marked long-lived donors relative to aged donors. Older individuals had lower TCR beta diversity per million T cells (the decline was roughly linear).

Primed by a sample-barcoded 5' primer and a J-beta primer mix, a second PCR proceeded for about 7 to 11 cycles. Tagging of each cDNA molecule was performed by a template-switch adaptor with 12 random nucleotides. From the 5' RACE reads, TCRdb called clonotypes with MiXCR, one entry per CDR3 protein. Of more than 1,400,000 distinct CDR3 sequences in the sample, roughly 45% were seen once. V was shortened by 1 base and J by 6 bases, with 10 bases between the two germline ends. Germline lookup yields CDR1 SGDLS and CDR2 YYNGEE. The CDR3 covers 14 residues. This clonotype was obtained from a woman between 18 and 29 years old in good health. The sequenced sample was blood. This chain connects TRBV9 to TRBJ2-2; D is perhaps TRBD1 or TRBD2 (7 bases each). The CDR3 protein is CASSVQGGAGELFF. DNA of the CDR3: TGTGCCAGCAGCGTACAGGGGGGGGCCGGGGAGCTGTTTTTT.